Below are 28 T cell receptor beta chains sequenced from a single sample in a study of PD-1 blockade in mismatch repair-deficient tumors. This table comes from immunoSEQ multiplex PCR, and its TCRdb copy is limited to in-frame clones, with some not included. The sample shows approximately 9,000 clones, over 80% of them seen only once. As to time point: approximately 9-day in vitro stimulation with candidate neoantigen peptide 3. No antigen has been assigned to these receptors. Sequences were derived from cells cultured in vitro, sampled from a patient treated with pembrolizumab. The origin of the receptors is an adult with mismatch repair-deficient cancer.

The CDR3 sequence: CASTLTAVSGNTIYF. CDR3 coding DNA: TGTGCCAGCACCCTAACTGCAGTCTCTGGAAACACCATATATTTT. The V gene is TRBV27, the J gene TRBJ1-3; no clear D gene. Trimming took 7 bases from V and 0 from J, leaving 13 bases between them. This CDR3 is built from 15 residues. Germline lookup yields CDR1 MNHEY and CDR2 SMNVEV (reference sequence).

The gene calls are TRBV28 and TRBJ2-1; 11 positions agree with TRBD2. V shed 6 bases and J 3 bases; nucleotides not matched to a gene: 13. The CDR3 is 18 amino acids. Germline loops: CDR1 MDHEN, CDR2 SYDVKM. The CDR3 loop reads CASSPQGMTSGNYNEQFF. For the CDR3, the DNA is TGTGCCAGCAGCCCCCAGGGGATGACTAGCGGGAACTACAATGAGCAGTTCTTC.

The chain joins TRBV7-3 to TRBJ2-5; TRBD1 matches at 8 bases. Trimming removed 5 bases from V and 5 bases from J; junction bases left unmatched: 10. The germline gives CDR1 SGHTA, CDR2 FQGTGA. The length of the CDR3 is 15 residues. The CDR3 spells CASSPTGVAGETQYF. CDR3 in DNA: TGTGCCAGCAGCCCGACAGGGGTGGCTGGGGAGACCCAGTACTTC.

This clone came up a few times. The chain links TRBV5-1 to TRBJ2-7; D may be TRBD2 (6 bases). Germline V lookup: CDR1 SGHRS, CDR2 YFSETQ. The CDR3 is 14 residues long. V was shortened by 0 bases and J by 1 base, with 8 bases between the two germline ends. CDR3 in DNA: TGCGCCAGCAGCTTGGGTCGGGGGTCCTACGAGCAGTACTTC. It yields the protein CASSLGRGSYEQYF.

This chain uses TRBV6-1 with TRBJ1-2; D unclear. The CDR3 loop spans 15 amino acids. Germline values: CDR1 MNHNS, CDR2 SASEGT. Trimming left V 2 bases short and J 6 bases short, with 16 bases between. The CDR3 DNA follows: TGTGCCAGCAGTGAACGTGGACTATCACGTGATGGCTACACCTTC. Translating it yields CASSERGLSRDGYTF.

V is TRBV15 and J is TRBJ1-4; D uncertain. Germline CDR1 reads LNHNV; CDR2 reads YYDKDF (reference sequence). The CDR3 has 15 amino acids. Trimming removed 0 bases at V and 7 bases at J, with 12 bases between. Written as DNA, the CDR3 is TGTGCCACCAGCAGAGATGGACCGGAACGTGAAAAACTGTTTTTT. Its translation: CATSRDGPEREKLFF.

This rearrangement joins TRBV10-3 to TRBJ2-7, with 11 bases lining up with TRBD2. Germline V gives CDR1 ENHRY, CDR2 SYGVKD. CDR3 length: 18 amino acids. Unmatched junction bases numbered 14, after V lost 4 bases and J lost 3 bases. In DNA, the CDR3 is TGTGCCATCAGTGCGGAGGTCACGGGGACTAGCGGTAACTACGAGCAGTACTTC. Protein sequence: CAISAEVTGTSGNYEQYF.

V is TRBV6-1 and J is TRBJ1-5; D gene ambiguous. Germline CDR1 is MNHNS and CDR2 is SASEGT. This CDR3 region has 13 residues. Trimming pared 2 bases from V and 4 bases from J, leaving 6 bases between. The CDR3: CASSETHNQPQHF. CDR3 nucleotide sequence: TGTGCCAGCAGTGAAACACATAATCAGCCCCAGCATTTT.

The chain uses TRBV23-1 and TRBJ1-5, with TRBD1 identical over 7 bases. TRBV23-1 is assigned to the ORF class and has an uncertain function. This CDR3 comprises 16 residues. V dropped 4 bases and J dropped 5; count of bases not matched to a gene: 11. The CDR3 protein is CASSPYGTEHHQPQHF. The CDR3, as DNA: TGCGCCAGCAGTCCCTACGGGACAGAGCATCATCAGCCCCAGCATTTT.

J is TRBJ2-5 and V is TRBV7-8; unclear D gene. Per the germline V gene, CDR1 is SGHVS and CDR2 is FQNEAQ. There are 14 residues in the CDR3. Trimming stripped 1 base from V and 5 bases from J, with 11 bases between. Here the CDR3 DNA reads TGTGCCAGCAGCTTAGGTATAAGCATGGAGACCCAGTACTTC. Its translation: CASSLGISMETQYF.

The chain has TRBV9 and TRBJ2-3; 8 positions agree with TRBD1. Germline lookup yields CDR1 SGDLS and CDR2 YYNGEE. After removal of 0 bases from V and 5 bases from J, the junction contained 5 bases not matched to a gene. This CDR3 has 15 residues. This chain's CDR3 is CASSVAGGWGDTQYF. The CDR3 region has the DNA TGTGCCAGCAGCGTAGCAGGGGGCTGGGGAGATACGCAGTATTTT. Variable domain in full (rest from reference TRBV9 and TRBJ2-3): DSGVTQTPKHLITATGQRVTLRCSPRSGDLSVYWYQQSLDQGLQFLIQYYNGEERAKGNILERFSAQQFPDLHSELNLSSLELGDSALYFCASSVAGGWGDTQYFGPGTRLTVL.

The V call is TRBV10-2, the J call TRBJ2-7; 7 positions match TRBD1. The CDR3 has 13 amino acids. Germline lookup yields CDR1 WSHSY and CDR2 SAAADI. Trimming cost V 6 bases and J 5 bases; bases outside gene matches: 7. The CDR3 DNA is TGCGCCAGCAGGGGGACAGTAGGGCACGAGCAGTACTTC. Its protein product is CASRGTVGHEQYF.

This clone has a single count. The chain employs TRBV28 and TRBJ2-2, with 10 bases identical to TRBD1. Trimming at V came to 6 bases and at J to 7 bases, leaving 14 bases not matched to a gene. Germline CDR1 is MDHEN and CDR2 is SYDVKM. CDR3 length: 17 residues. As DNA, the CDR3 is TGTGCCAGCAGCCACCGTCCGGACAGGGGGTATGGCGGGGAGCTGTTTTTT. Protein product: CASSHRPDRGYGGELFF.

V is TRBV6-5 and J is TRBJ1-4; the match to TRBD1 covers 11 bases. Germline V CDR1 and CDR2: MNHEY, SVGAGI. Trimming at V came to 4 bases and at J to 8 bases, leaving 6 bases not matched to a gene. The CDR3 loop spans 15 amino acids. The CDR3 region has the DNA TGTGCCAGCAGTTTTTCGGGACAGGGGGGCGAAAAACTGTTTTTT. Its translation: CASSFSGQGGEKLFF.

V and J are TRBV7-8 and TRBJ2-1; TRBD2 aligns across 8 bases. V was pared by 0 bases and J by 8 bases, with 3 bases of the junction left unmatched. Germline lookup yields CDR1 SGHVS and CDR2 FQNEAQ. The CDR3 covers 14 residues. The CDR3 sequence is CASSLALAVDEQFF. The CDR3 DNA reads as TGTGCCAGCAGCTTAGCACTAGCGGTCGATGAGCAGTTCTTC.

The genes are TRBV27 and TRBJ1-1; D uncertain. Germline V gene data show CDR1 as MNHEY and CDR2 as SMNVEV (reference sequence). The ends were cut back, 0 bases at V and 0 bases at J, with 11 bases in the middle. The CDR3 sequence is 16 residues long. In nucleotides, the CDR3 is TGTGCCAGCAGTTTATCCCCAGGACGGATGAACACTGAAGCTTTCTTT. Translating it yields CASSLSPGRMNTEAFF.

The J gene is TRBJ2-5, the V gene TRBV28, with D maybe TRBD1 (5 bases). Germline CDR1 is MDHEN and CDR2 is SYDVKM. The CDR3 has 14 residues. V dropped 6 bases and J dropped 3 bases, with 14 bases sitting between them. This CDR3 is CASRRPTDKETQYF. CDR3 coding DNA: TGTGCCAGCAGGCGCCCGACGGACAAAGAGACCCAGTACTTC.

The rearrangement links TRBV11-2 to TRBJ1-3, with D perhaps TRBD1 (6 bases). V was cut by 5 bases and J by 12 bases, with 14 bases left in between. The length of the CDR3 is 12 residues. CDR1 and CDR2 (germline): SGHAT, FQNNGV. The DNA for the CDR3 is TGTGCCAGCAGCCCTGGGACACGGAGCATATATTTT. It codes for CASSPGTRSIYF.

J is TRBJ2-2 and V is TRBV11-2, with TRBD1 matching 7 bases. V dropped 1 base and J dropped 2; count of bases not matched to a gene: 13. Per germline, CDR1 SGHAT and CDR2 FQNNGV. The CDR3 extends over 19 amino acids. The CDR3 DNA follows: TGTGCCAGCAGCTTAGGACCCTACACAGGGGAAGCCAACACCGGGGAGCTGTTTTTT. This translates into CASSLGPYTGEANTGELFF.

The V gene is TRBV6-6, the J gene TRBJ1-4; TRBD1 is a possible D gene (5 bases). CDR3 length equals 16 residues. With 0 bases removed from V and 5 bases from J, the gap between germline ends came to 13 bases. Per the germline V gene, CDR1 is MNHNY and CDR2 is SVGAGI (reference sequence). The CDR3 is CASSYSRQRPNEKLFF. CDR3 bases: TGTGCCAGCAGTTACTCGAGACAGAGGCCGAATGAAAAACTGTTTTTT.

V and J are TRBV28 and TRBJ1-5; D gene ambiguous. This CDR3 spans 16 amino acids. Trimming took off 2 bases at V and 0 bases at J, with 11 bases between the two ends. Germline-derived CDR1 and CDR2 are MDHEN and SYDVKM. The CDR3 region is CASSLPTANSNQPQHF. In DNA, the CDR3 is TGTGCCAGCAGTTTACCCACCGCGAATAGCAATCAGCCCCAGCATTTT.

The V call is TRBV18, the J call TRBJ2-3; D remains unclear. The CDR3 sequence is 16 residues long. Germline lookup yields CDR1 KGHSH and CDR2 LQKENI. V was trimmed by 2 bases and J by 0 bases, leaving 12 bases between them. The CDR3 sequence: CASSPFDSGSTDTQYF. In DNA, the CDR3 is TGTGCCAGCTCACCATTTGATAGTGGCAGCACAGATACGCAGTATTTT.

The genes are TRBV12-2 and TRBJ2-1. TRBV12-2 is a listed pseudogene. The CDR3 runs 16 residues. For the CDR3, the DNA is TGTGCAAGTCGCTTTATCCGCAGACGAGGGGTCAATGAGCAGTTCTTC. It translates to CASRFIRRRGVNEQFF.

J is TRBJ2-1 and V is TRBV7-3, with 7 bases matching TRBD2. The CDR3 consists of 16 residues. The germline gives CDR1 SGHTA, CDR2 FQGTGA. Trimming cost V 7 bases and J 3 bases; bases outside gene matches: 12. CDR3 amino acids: CASTPMGRAGYNEQFF. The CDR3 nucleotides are TGTGCCAGCACCCCAATGGGGAGGGCTGGCTACAATGAGCAGTTCTTC.

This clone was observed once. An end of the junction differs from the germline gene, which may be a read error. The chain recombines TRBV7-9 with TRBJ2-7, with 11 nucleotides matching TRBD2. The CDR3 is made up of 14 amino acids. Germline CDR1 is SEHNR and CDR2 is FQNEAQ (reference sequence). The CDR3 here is CASSIAGGPDEQYF. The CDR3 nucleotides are TGTGCCAGCAGCATAGCGGGAGGGCCAGACGAGCAGTACTTC.

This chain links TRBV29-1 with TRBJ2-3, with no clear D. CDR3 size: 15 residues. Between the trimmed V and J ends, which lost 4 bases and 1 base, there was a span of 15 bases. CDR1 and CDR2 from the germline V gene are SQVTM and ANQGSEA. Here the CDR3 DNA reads TGCAGCGTTGCCCTAGGAGCGCGCGGCACAGATACGCAGTATTTT. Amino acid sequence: CSVALGARGTDTQYF.

The CDR3 protein is CASSLGGNTGELFF. DNA for the CDR3: TGTGCCAGCAGCTTGGGTGGGAACACCGGGGAGCTGTTTTTT. The chain is built from TRBV5-4 and TRBJ2-2; D is uncertain. CDR3 length: 14 amino acids. The germline V gene has CDR1 SGHNT and CDR2 YYREEE (reference sequence). V was cut by 0 bases and J by 1 base, with 4 bases left in between.

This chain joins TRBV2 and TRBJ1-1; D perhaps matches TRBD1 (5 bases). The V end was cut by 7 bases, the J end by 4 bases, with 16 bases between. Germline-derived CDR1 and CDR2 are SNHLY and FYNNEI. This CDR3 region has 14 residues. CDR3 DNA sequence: TGTGCCAGCACCACCCCGGGGGGGTCCACTGAAGCTTTCTTT. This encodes CASTTPGGSTEAFF.